These 5 T cell receptor beta chains originate from one sample sequenced in a study of T cell changes during pregnancy in multiple sclerosis (dated by TCRdb to the late 2010s). Libraries were built with the immunoSEQ multiplex PCR assay. TCRdb took this table from immuneACCESS and kept in-frame rearrangements with V and J called. Such tables lack part of the clones; where checked against another copy, unresolved V genes explain under half of the gap, and the rest is unexplained. The sample has roughly 58,000 clones on record, around 94% of them singletons. The ten largest clones represent about 3% of the sample. Sample: CD8+ T cells from peripheral blood mononuclear cells, taken in the third trimester of pregnancy. The origin of the receptors is a female donor with multiple sclerosis, enrolled in a pregnancy study.

The V gene is TRBV10-1, the J gene TRBJ2-7, with 8 bases lining up with TRBD2. Per the germline V gene, CDR1 is WNHNN and CDR2 is SYGVQD (reference sequence). The length of the CDR3 is 17 residues. The ends lost 3 bases at V and 6 bases at J; junction bases unmatched: 16. The CDR3 DNA is TGCGCCAGCAGTGAATCCAGCGGGAGTTCTCCCCGCTTCGAGCAGTACTTC. Protein sequence: CASSESSGSSPRFEQYF.

This clone was counted a few times. The chain carries TRBV4-1 and TRBJ1-5; D is possibly TRBD1 (5 bases). The germline gives CDR1 MGHRA, CDR2 YSYEKL. CDR3 length: 14 residues. V was clipped by 5 bases and J by 7 bases, with 15 bases between them. The CDR3 reads CASSFGAKYQPQHF. CDR3 nucleotides: TGCGCCAGCAGCTTTGGGGCCAAGTACCAGCCCCAGCATTTT.

V and J are TRBV7-6 and TRBJ2-2, with 13 bases lining up with TRBD2. Germline V gene sequence: CDR1 SGHVS, CDR2 FNYEAQ. The CDR3 has 17 amino acids. The ends lost 4 bases at V and 3 bases at J; junction bases unmatched: 5. This CDR3 reads CASSSGLAGRYTGELFF. CDR3 in DNA: TGTGCCAGCAGCTCGGGACTAGCGGGACGGTACACCGGGGAGCTGTTTTTT.

This rearrangement joins TRBV4-1 to TRBJ1-5; no reliable D call. The CDR3 has 14 amino acids. Germline loops: CDR1 MGHRA, CDR2 YSYEKL. Trimming cost V 1 base and J 6 bases, with 10 bases left between them. The CDR3 loop is CASSQAFRGQPQHF. Here the CDR3 DNA reads TGCGCCAGCAGCCAAGCCTTTCGGGGTCAGCCCCAGCATTTT.

The V call is TRBV2, the J call TRBJ2-7; perhaps TRBD2 as D (6 bases). The CDR3 has 14 amino acids. CDR1 is SNHLY, CDR2 FYNNEI, per germline. The V end lost 5 bases, the J end lost 3 bases, and 14 bases lay between the germline ends. This chain's CDR3 is CASSIGLADYEQYF. The CDR3 nucleotides read TGTGCCAGCAGTATTGGCTTAGCGGACTACGAGCAGTACTTC.